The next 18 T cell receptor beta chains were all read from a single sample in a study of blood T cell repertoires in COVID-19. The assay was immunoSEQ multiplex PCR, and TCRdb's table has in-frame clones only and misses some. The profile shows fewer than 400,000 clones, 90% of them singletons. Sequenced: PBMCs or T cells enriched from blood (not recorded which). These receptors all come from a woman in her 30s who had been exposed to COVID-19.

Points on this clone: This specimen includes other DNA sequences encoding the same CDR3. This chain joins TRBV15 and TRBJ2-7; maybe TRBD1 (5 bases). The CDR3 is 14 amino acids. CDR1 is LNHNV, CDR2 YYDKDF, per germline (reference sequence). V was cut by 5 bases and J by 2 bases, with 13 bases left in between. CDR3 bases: TGTGCCACCAGCGGTGACAGAGGCCCCTACGAGCAGTACTTC. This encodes CATSGDRGPYEQYF.

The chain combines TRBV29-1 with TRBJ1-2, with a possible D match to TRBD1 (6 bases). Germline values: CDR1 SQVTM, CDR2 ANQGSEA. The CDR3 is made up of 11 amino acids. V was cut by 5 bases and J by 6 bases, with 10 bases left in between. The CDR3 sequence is CSVTQGDGYTF. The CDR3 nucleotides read TGCAGCGTTACACAGGGCGATGGCTACACCTTC.

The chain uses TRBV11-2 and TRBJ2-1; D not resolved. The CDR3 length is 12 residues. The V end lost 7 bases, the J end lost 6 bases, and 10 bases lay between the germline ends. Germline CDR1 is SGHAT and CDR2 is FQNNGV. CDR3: CASTLGSNEQFF. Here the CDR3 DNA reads TGTGCCAGCACCCTAGGAAGCAATGAGCAGTTCTTC. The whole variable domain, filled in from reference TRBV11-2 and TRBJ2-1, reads EAGVAQSPRYKIIEKRQSVAFWCNPISGHATLYWYQQILGQGPKLLIQFQNNGVVDDSQLPKDRFSAERLKGVDSTLKIQPAKLEDSAVYLCASTLGSNEQFFGPGTRLTVL.

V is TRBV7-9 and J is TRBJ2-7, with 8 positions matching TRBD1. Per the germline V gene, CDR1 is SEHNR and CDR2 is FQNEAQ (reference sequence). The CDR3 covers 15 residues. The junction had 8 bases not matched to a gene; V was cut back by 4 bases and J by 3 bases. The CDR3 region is CASSSGQGVLYEQYF. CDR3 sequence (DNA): TGTGCCAGCAGCTCTGGACAGGGAGTCCTCTACGAGCAGTACTTC. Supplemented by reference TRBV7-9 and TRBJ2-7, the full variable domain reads DTGVSQNPRHKITKRGQNVTFRCDPISEHNRLYWYRQTLGQGPEFLTYFQNEAQLEKSRLLSDRFSAERPKGSFSTLEIQRTEQGDSAMYLCASSSGQGVLYEQYFGPGTRLTVT.

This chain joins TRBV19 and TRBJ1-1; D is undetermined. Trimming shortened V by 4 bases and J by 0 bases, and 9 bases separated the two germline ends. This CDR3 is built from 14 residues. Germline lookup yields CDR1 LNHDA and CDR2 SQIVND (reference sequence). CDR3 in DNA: TGTGCCAGTAGTACGGGGTTCCTGAACACTGAAGCTTTCTTT. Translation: CASSTGFLNTEAFF.

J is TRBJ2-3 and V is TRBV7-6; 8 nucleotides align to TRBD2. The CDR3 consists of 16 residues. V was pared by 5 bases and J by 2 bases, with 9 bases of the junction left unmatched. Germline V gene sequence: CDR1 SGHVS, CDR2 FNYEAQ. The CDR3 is CASSPFGRGATDTQYF. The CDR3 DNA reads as TGTGCCAGCAGCCCCTTTGGGCGGGGGGCCACAGATACGCAGTATTTT.

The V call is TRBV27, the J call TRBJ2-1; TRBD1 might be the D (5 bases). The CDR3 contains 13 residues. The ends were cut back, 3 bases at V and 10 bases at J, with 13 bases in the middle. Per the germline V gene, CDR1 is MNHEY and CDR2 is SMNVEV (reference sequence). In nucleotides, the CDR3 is TGTGCCAGCAGTTTCCCTGGGGCCCGAGAGCAGTTCTTC. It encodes CASSFPGAREQFF.

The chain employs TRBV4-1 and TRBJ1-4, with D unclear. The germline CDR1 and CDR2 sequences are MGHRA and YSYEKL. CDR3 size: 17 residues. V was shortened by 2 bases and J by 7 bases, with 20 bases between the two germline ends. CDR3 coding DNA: TGCGCCAGCAGCCAATCCACACATCGGGGATTGGGTGAAAAACTGTTTTTT. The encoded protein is CASSQSTHRGLGEKLFF.

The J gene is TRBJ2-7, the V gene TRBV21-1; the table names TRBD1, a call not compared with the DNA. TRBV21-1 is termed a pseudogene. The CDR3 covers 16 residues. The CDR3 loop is CASSKADRQGGYEQYF. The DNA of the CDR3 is TGTGCCAGCAGCAAAGCGGATCGGCAGGGTGGTTACGAGCAGTACTTC.

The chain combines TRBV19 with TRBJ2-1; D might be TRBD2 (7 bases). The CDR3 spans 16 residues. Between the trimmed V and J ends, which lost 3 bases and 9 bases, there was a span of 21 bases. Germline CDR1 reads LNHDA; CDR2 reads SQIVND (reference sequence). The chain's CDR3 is CASSIWTRGRGGEQFF. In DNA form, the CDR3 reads TGTGCCAGTAGTATTTGGACGCGGGGGCGCGGAGGTGAGCAGTTCTTC.

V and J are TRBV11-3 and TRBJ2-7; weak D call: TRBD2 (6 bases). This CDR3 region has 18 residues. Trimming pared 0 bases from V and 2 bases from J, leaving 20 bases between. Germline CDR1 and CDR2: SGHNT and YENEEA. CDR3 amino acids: CASSLDDLGGPPPYEQYF. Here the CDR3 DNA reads TGTGCCAGCAGCTTAGATGATTTGGGGGGTCCCCCGCCCTACGAGCAGTACTTC.

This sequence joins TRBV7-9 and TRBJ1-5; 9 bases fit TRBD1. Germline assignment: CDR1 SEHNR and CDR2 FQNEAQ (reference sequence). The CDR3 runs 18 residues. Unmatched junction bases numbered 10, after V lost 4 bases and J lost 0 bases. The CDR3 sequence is CASSYGQGQKYSNQPQHF. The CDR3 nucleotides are TGTGCCAGCAGCTATGGACAGGGGCAAAAGTATAGCAATCAGCCCCAGCATTTT.

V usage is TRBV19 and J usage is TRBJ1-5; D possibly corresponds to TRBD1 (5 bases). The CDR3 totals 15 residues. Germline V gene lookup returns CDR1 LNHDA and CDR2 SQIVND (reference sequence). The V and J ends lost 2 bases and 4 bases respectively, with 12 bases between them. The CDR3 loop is CASSIMGRGNQPQHF. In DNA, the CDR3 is TGTGCCAGTAGTATAATGGGTCGGGGGAATCAGCCCCAGCATTTT. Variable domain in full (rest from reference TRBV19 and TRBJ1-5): DGGITQSPKYLFRKEGQNVTLSCEQNLNHDAMYWYRQDPGQGLRLIYYSQIVNDFQKGDIAEGYSVSREKKESFPLTVTSAQKNPTAFYLCASSIMGRGNQPQHFGDGTRLSIL.

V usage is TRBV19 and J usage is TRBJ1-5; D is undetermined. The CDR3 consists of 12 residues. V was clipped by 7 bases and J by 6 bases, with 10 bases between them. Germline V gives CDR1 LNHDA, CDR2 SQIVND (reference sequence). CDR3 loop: CASMIGGQPQHF. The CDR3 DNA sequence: TGTGCCAGTATGATAGGCGGTCAGCCCCAGCATTTT.

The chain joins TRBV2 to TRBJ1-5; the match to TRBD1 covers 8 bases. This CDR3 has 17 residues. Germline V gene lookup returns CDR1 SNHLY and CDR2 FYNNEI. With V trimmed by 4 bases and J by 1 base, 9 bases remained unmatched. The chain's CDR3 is CASSVIPGQESNQPQHF. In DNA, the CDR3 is TGTGCCAGCAGTGTTATCCCGGGACAGGAAAGCAATCAGCCCCAGCATTTT.

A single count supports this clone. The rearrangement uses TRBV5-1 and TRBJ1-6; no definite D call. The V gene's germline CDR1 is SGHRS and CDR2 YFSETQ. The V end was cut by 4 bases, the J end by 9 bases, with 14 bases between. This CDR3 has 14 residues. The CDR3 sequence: CASSPMPGSSPLHF. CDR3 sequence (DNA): TGCGCCAGCAGCCCCATGCCCGGTTCTTCACCCCTCCACTTT.

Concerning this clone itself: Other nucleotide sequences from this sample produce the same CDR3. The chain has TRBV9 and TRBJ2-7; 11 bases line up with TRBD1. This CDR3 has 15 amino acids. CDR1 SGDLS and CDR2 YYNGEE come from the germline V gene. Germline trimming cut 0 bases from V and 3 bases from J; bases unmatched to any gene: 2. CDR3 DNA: TGTGCCAGCAGCGTAGGAGGGACAGGGGGCTACGAGCAGTACTTC. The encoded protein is CASSVGGTGGYEQYF. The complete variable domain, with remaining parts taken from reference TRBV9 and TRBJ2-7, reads DSGVTQTPKHLITATGQRVTLRCSPRSGDLSVYWYQQSLDQGLQFLIQYYNGEERAKGNILERFSAQQFPDLHSELNLSSLELGDSALYFCASSVGGTGGYEQYFGPGTRLTVT.

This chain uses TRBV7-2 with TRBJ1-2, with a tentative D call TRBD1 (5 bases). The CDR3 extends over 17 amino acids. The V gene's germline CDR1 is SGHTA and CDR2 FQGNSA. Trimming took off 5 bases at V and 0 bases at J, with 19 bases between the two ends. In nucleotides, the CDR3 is TGTGCCAGCAGCCCAGGCGGGGGGGGGAGAGCTAACTATGGCTACACCTTC. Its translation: CASSPGGGGRANYGYTF.